These 26 T cell receptor beta chains came from one sample sequenced in a study of shared clonotypes between healthy human individuals. Profiling relied on immunoSEQ multiplex PCR, and the TCRdb table lists in-frame clones only, not all of them. The table shows about 380,000 clones, with 96% occurring only once. The sequenced sample consisted of memory CD8+ T cells sorted from blood. Subset described: CD45RO+ cells pooled with CCR7-negative TemRA cells. These receptors all stem from a man in his thirties or forties in good health.

This clone was seen once. This rearrangement joins TRBV10-3 to TRBJ2-2; 8 nucleotides line up with TRBD1. Germline V gives CDR1 ENHRY, CDR2 SYGVKD. J lost 1 base, V lost 4 bases, and 8 bases had no gene match. The CDR3 loop spans 17 amino acids. The CDR3: CAISVPGGTGNTGELFF. The CDR3 DNA sequence: TGTGCCATCAGTGTTCCAGGGGGCACTGGGAACACCGGGGAGCTGTTTTTT.

The chain employs TRBV4-1 and TRBJ2-3; 8 nucleotides line up with TRBD1. The V gene's germline CDR1 is MGHRA and CDR2 YSYEKL. The CDR3 is made up of 15 amino acids. J lost 2 bases, V lost 4 bases, and 5 bases had no gene match. The CDR3 nucleotides are TGCGCCAGCAGCCCAGGGGGCAGGGACACAGATACGCAGTATTTT. It yields the protein CASSPGGRDTDTQYF.

Here the CDR3 DNA reads TGCGCCAGCAGTGACGTGGTTGGGCGCACAGATACGCAGTATTTT. As protein: CASSDVVGRTDTQYF. This rearrangement joins TRBV10-2 to TRBJ2-3; D gene unclear. CDR1 and CDR2 (germline): WSHSY, SAAADI. The CDR3 sequence is 15 residues long. V shed 3 bases and J shed 1 base, with 11 bases lying between them.

This chain joins TRBV5-1 and TRBJ2-1; 9 bases line up with TRBD2. With V trimmed by 0 bases and J by 7 bases, 5 bases remained unmatched. In germline, CDR1 is SGHRS, CDR2 YFSETQ. The CDR3 is 15 residues long. This chain's CDR3 is CASSLEASGMNEQFF. In nucleotides, the CDR3 is TGCGCCAGCAGCTTGGAAGCTAGCGGGATGAATGAGCAGTTCTTC.

The V call is TRBV10-3, the J call TRBJ2-5, with 8 bases fitting TRBD1. V gave up 0 bases and J gave up 4 bases; unmatched junction bases: 10. Per germline, CDR1 ENHRY and CDR2 SYGVKD. The CDR3 is 17 residues long. The CDR3 region has the DNA TGTGCCATCAGTGAGTCCGGGACAGGTCGTTTAGGAGAGACCCAGTACTTC. This codes for CAISESGTGRLGETQYF.

The chain links TRBV4-1 to TRBJ2-7, with D perhaps matching TRBD2 (6 bases). V dropped 0 bases and J dropped 3 bases, with 18 bases sitting between them. CDR1 and CDR2 from the germline V gene are MGHRA and YSYEKL. This CDR3 comprises 17 residues. The CDR3, as DNA: TGCGCCAGCAGCCAAGAACCGAACGGAGGGGTGCTCTACGAGCAGTACTTC. It yields the protein CASSQEPNGGVLYEQYF.

The chain carries TRBV7-2 and TRBJ2-3; a possible D gene is TRBD1 (6 bases). The CDR3 is 16 amino acids. Germline CDR1 and CDR2: SGHTA and FQGNSA. Trimming left V 3 bases short and J 0 bases short, with 13 bases between. The CDR3 loop reads CASSFPPGASTDTQYF. In DNA form, the CDR3 reads TGTGCCAGCAGCTTCCCCCCAGGGGCTAGCACAGATACGCAGTATTTT.

V gene TRBV28 combines with J gene TRBJ2-2, with TRBD2 matching over 9 bases. This CDR3 has 16 amino acids. Losses at the gene ends were 0 bases for V and 6 bases for J; bases not matched to a gene: 5. Germline CDR1 is MDHEN and CDR2 is SYDVKM. In nucleotides, the CDR3 is TGTGCCAGCAGTTTATGGCGGGGGGGGAGCCCCGGGGAGCTGTTTTTT. Amino acid sequence: CASSLWRGGSPGELFF.

Concerning this clone itself: In the same sample, other DNA sequences code for this CDR3. The chain has TRBV5-1 and TRBJ1-4; 8 nucleotides line up with TRBD1. With V trimmed by 3 bases and J by 0 bases, 4 bases remained unmatched. The CDR3 extends over 16 amino acids. From germline, CDR1 is SGHRS and CDR2 YFSETQ. The CDR3 here is CASSSGQGATNEKLFF. The CDR3 bases are TGCGCCAGCAGCTCCGGACAGGGAGCAACTAATGAAAAACTGTTTTTT.

Concerning this clone: Other DNA variants within this sample encode the same CDR3. V usage is TRBV20-1 and J usage is TRBJ2-7, with no clear D. Germline CDR1 reads DFQATT; CDR2 reads SNEGSKA (reference sequence). Trimming removed 3 bases at V and 2 bases at J, with 5 bases between. The CDR3 is 11 residues long. For the CDR3, the DNA is TGCAGTGCTAGCGCCCCCTACGAGCAGTACTTC. Translation: CSASAPYEQYF.

The DNA for the CDR3 is TGCGCCAGCAGCTTTGAAGGGGGGCCAGAGACCCAGTACTTC. Amino acid sequence: CASSFEGGPETQYF. The V call is TRBV5-1, the J call TRBJ2-5, with D possibly being TRBD1 or TRBD2 (6 bases each). Germline V gene sequence: CDR1 SGHRS, CDR2 YFSETQ. With 2 bases removed from V and 4 bases from J, the gap between germline ends came to 12 bases. CDR3 length equals 14 residues. The full variable domain, its missing parts supplied by reference TRBV5-1 and TRBJ2-5, is KAGVTQTPRYLIKTRGQQVTLSCSPISGHRSVSWYQQTPGQGLQFLFEYFSETQRNKGNFPGRFSGRQFSNSRSEMNVSTLELGDSALYLCASSFEGGPETQYFGPGTRLLVL.

The J gene is TRBJ1-6, the V gene TRBV5-6; TRBD1 is a possible D gene (5 bases). V lost 0 bases, J lost 6 bases, and 16 bases lay in between. Germline lookup yields CDR1 SGHDT and CDR2 YYEEEE. CDR3 length equals 17 residues. The DNA for the CDR3 is TGTGCCAGCAGCTTGGGGCCCAGGGATTATCGTAATTCACCCCTCCACTTT. Its protein product is CASSLGPRDYRNSPLHF.

V usage is TRBV5-4 and J usage is TRBJ2-2, with 7 bases identical to TRBD2. Per germline, CDR1 SGHNT and CDR2 YYREEE (reference sequence). The CDR3 is made up of 15 amino acids. V lost 4 bases, J lost 1 base, and 4 bases stayed unmatched. For the CDR3, the DNA is TGTGCCAGCAGCCGAGCGGGGCTGAACACCGGGGAGCTGTTTTTT. Amino acid sequence: CASSRAGLNTGELFF. Full variable domain (remainder filled in from reference TRBV5-4 and TRBJ2-2): ETGVTQSPTHLIKTRGQQVTLRCSSQSGHNTVSWYQQALGQGPQFIFQYYREEENGRGNFPPRFSGLQFPNYSSELNVNALELDDSALYLCASSRAGLNTGELFFGEGSRLTVL.

The chain uses TRBV5-1 and TRBJ2-2; 8 bases map to TRBD2. CDR3 length: 16 amino acids. Germline V CDR1 and CDR2: SGHRS, YFSETQ. The V segment lost 3 bases and the J segment 6 bases; nucleotides outside the gene matches: 10. The CDR3 is CASSSTGTSGAGELFF. For the CDR3, the DNA is TGCGCCAGCAGCTCCACCGGGACTAGTGGGGCCGGGGAGCTGTTTTTT.

The chain links TRBV4-1 to TRBJ1-1; D is unclear. CDR1 is MGHRA, CDR2 YSYEKL, per germline. This CDR3 region has 17 residues. Trimming pared 3 bases from V and 0 bases from J, leaving 17 bases between. The CDR3 DNA sequence: TGCGCCAGCAGCCAGACCCCGCAGCCTTACATGAACACTGAAGCTTTCTTT. Encoded protein: CASSQTPQPYMNTEAFF.

The chain uses TRBV30 and TRBJ1-2; no reliable D call. V lost 0 bases, J lost 7 bases, and 15 bases lay in between. Germline CDR1 and CDR2: GTSNPN and SVGIG (reference sequence). This CDR3 has 14 residues. CDR3 DNA: TGTGCCTGGAGTGTACTTGGAGGGAAGGGTGGCTACACCTTC. Amino acid sequence: CAWSVLGGKGGYTF.

V usage is TRBV5-1 and J usage is TRBJ2-3, with a tentative D call TRBD2 (6 bases). The CDR3 spans 15 residues. V was pared by 1 base and J by 5 bases, with 14 bases between. Germline assignment: CDR1 SGHRS and CDR2 YFSETQ. For the CDR3, the DNA is TGCGCCAGCAGCTTGTACGGGAGCGTAAAAGATACGCAGTATTTT. It yields the protein CASSLYGSVKDTQYF.

This rearrangement joins TRBV27 to TRBJ2-7; 7 bases agree with TRBD2. The CDR3 covers 15 residues. V lost 4 bases to trimming and J lost 5 bases; unmatched junction nucleotides: 11. CDR1 is MNHEY, CDR2 SMNVEV, per germline (reference sequence). For the CDR3, the DNA is TGTGCCAGCAGTTCCCGACTAGCCCCCATGGACGAGCAGTACTTC. Protein sequence: CASSSRLAPMDEQYF.

The chain joins TRBV4-1 to TRBJ2-7, with D possibly being TRBD2 (6 bases). With 4 bases removed from V and 6 bases from J, the gap between germline ends came to 13 bases. Germline lookup yields CDR1 MGHRA and CDR2 YSYEKL. This CDR3 comprises 13 residues. CDR3 residues: CASSRGNPGEQYF. The CDR3 nucleotides are TGCGCCAGCAGCCGCGGGAACCCTGGCGAGCAGTACTTC.

The chain carries TRBV28 and TRBJ2-4, with TRBD1 matching over 9 bases. V was clipped by 5 bases and J by 2 bases; unmatched bases: 4. The CDR3 runs to 15 residues. Germline loops: CDR1 MDHEN, CDR2 SYDVKM. The CDR3 nucleotides read TGTGCCAGCAGTACAGGGGGCTGGTCCAAAAACATTCAGTACTTC. This sequence encodes CASSTGGWSKNIQYF.

This chain's CDR3 is CASSMGTEANYGYTF. The DNA of the CDR3 is TGTGCCAGTAGTATGGGGACGGAAGCTAACTATGGCTACACCTTC. The V and J genes are TRBV19 and TRBJ1-2; maybe TRBD1 (5 bases). Between the trimmed V and J ends, which lost 3 bases and 0 bases, there was a span of 11 bases. The germline gives CDR1 LNHDA, CDR2 SQIVND (reference sequence). The CDR3 loop spans 15 amino acids.

V gene TRBV10-3 combines with J gene TRBJ2-5; D remains ambiguous. The CDR3 totals 12 residues. CDR1 ENHRY and CDR2 SYGVKD come from the germline V gene. V was shortened by 8 bases and J by 3 bases, with 10 bases between the two germline ends. CDR3 sequence (DNA): TGTGCCATCGCGGCTGGAGAAGAGACCCAGTACTTC. Residues: CAIAAGEETQYF.

CDR3 coding DNA: TGTGCCAGCTCACAGGAACCGGGACAAGAAGCTTTCTTT. As protein: CASSQEPGQEAFF. The genes are TRBV18 and TRBJ1-1; a weak D match, TRBD1 (6 bases). Per the germline V gene, CDR1 is KGHSH and CDR2 is LQKENI. V shed 4 bases and J shed 8 bases, with 14 bases lying between them. This CDR3 has 13 residues.

The V and J genes are TRBV5-4 and TRBJ2-1; 7 bases are shared with TRBD2. V shed 3 bases, J shed 0 bases, and the junction held 6 bases outside the gene matches. CDR3 length equals 16 residues. In germline, CDR1 is SGHNT, CDR2 YYREEE (reference sequence). DNA for the CDR3: TGTGCCAGCAGCTCTACAACTAGCGACTCCTACAATGAGCAGTTCTTC. Translation: CASSSTTSDSYNEQFF.

The gene calls are TRBV6-5 and TRBJ2-2; D perhaps matches TRBD1 (5 bases). CDR1 and CDR2 from the germline V gene are MNHEY and SVGAGI. Trimming took 2 bases from V and 3 from J, leaving 10 bases between them. This CDR3 is 15 amino acids long. The CDR3 sequence: CASSYPGAHTGELFF. The CDR3 DNA reads as TGTGCCAGCAGTTACCCTGGGGCCCACACCGGGGAGCTGTTTTTT.

The gene calls are TRBV28 and TRBJ2-7; possible D gene TRBD1, 5 bases. Trimming cost V 10 bases and J 0 bases, with 13 bases left between them. This CDR3 contains 13 residues. Germline lookup yields CDR1 MDHEN and CDR2 SYDVKM. The DNA of the CDR3 is TGTGCCACCCGGCAGGGCGGCTCCTACGAGCAGTACTTC. Amino acid sequence: CATRQGGSYEQYF.